The 15 T cell receptor beta chains below all came from one sample that was sequenced in a study of blood T cell repertoires in COVID-19. Profiled with immunoSEQ multiplex PCR; TCRdb holds only in-frame clones, not every one. Found here are some 200,000 clones, 84% of them singletons; the top ten hold around 15%. The sequencing input was peripheral blood. The receptors derive from a woman aged 65 to 85 with COVID-19, enrolled during active disease.

CDR3 sequence: CASSEQGSHSPLHF. The DNA for the CDR3 is TGTGCCAGCAGCGAACAGGGTTCCCATTCACCCCTCCACTTT. The chain combines TRBV7-2 with TRBJ1-6; D possibly corresponds to TRBD1 (6 bases). The germline V gene encodes CDR1 SGHTA and CDR2 FQGNSA. The ends were cut back, 5 bases at V and 8 bases at J, with 13 bases in the middle. There are 14 residues in the CDR3.

This clone appeared a single time. The V call is TRBV19, the J call TRBJ2-7, with TRBD2 matching over 8 bases. From germline, CDR1 is LNHDA and CDR2 SQIVND (reference sequence). Trimming took 2 bases from V and 3 from J; bases not matched to a gene: 9. The CDR3 has 16 residues. CDR3 bases: TGTGCCAGTAGTATAACCCTCGCTAGCGGGCACTACGAGCAGTACTTC. It translates to CASSITLASGHYEQYF.

This chain joins TRBV6-6 and TRBJ1-1; 8 bases map to TRBD1. J was trimmed by 4 bases and V by 5 bases; bases with no gene match: 15. Germline-derived CDR1 and CDR2 are MNHNY and SVGAGI (reference sequence). The CDR3 totals 17 residues. The CDR3 is CASSPRQGIVGGTEAFF. Written as DNA, the CDR3 is TGTGCCAGCAGTCCTAGACAGGGGATTGTAGGGGGCACTGAAGCTTTCTTT.

The chain employs TRBV11-2 and TRBJ1-6, with D perhaps matching TRBD1 (6 bases). CDR3 size: 12 residues. Germline V gene lookup returns CDR1 SGHAT and CDR2 FQNNGV. Trimming stripped 5 bases from V and 11 bases from J, with 10 bases between. CDR3 sequence (DNA): TGTGCCAGCAGCGGACAGAAGCCACCCCTCCACTTT. It codes for CASSGQKPPLHF.

This clone was observed a handful of times. V and J are TRBV3-1 (or the pseudogene TRBV3-2) and TRBJ2-5; D possibly corresponds to TRBD2 (5 bases). The CDR3 runs to 14 residues. The V gene's germline CDR1 is LGHDT and CDR2 YNNKEL (reference sequence). V lost 4 bases, J lost 0 bases, and 9 bases lay in between. Here the CDR3 reads CASSREIYQETQYF. As DNA, the CDR3 is TGTGCCAGCAGCCGGGAGATCTACCAAGAGACCCAGTACTTC.

V gene TRBV19 combines with J gene TRBJ1-1; possible D gene TRBD1, 6 bases. CDR3 length: 12 residues. Trimming pared 7 bases from V and 1 base from J, leaving 7 bases between. Germline V CDR1 and CDR2: LNHDA, SQIVND (reference sequence). The CDR3 region has the DNA TGTGCCAGTAAAGGGGGGAACACTGAAGCTTTCTTT. It codes for CASKGGNTEAFF.

The rearrangement links TRBV7-3 to TRBJ1-2, with 9 positions matching TRBD1. The CDR3 extends over 13 amino acids. Trimming took 5 bases from V and 6 from J; bases not matched to a gene: 4. Germline loops: CDR1 SGHTA, CDR2 FQGTGA. The CDR3 DNA reads as TGTGCCAGCAGCCGTACAGGGGGCGATGGCTACACCTTC. It translates to CASSRTGGDGYTF.

This chain connects TRBV3-1 (or the pseudogene TRBV3-2) to TRBJ1-1, with 9 positions matching TRBD1. This CDR3 is 14 amino acids long. V lost 0 bases and J lost 10; bases outside the gene matches: 6. Per the germline V gene, CDR1 is LGHDT and CDR2 is YNNKEL (reference sequence). In DNA form, the CDR3 reads TGTGCCAGCAGCCAAGACTGGACAGGGGTACGAGCTTTCTTT. Protein sequence: CASSQDWTGVRAFF.

V and J are TRBV6-5 and TRBJ2-1; 10 nucleotides agree with TRBD2. This CDR3 is built from 13 residues. The J segment lost 7 bases and the V segment lost 10 bases, leaving 7 bases of the junction unmatched. CDR1 MNHEY and CDR2 SVGAGI come from the germline V gene. The CDR3 sequence is CAISSGRINEQFF. In nucleotides, the CDR3 is TGTGCCATTTCTAGCGGGAGAATAAATGAGCAGTTCTTC.

In its sample, this clone was seen a few times. The chain carries TRBV5-1 and TRBJ2-7; 7 bases agree with TRBD1. Per germline, CDR1 SGHRS and CDR2 YFSETQ. The CDR3 is 14 residues long. V lost 0 bases to trimming and J lost 4 bases; unmatched junction nucleotides: 4. CDR3 amino acids: CASSLDRGAYEQYF. The CDR3 DNA reads as TGCGCCAGCAGCTTGGACAGGGGAGCTTACGAGCAGTACTTC.

This rearrangement joins TRBV14 to TRBJ2-2, with D uncertain. V lost 1 base, J lost 6 bases, and 6 bases lay in between. Looked up from germline, CDR1 is SGHDN and CDR2 is FVKESK. The CDR3 consists of 13 residues. The CDR3 DNA reads TGTGCCAGCAGCCAAGCCAGGCCCGGGGAGCTGTTTTTT. Translated, it gives CASSQARPGELFF.

The chain recombines TRBV4-1 with TRBJ1-4; D uncertain. The CDR3 spans 13 residues. CDR1 is MGHRA, CDR2 YSYEKL, per germline. The V end was cut by 2 bases, the J end by 8 bases, with 9 bases between. In nucleotides, the CDR3 is TGCGCCAGCAGCCAATGGAGACTGGAAAAACTGTTTTTT. Protein product: CASSQWRLEKLFF.

The rearrangement uses TRBV18 and TRBJ2-1; 9 bases match TRBD1. J gave up 6 bases and V 2 bases, and 17 bases lay outside the gene matches. Germline CDR1 reads KGHSH; CDR2 reads LQKENI. The CDR3 contains 19 residues. This CDR3 is CASSPDRGNGAASGNEQFF. DNA for the CDR3: TGTGCCAGCTCACCAGACAGGGGGAATGGGGCGGCGAGCGGCAATGAGCAGTTCTTC.

The chain recombines TRBV6-1 with TRBJ2-7; 7 bases agree with TRBD2. V was pared by 2 bases and J by 2 bases, with 6 bases of the junction left unmatched. The CDR3 contains 15 residues. Germline V CDR1 and CDR2: MNHNS, SASEGT. CDR3 amino acids: CASSETKREPYEQYF. In nucleotides, the CDR3 is TGTGCCAGCAGTGAAACCAAGCGGGAACCCTACGAGCAGTACTTC.

This clone showed up just a few times. The rearrangement joins TRBV30 to TRBJ1-3, with 9 bases identical to TRBD1. The trim removed 0 bases at V and 7 bases at J, leaving 4 bases unmatched. Germline values: CDR1 GTSNPN, CDR2 SVGIG (reference sequence). The CDR3 extends over 14 amino acids. CDR3 sequence (DNA): TGTGCCTGGAGTGTACAGGGGGCGCGTAACACCATATATTTT. Residues: CAWSVQGARNTIYF. The full variable domain, completed using reference TRBV30 and TRBJ1-3, is SQTIHQWPATLVQPVGSPLSLECTVEGTSNPNLYWYRQAAGRGLQLLFYSVGIGQISSEVPQNLSASRPQDRQFILSSKKLLLSDSGFYLCAWSVQGARNTIYFGEGSWLTVV.